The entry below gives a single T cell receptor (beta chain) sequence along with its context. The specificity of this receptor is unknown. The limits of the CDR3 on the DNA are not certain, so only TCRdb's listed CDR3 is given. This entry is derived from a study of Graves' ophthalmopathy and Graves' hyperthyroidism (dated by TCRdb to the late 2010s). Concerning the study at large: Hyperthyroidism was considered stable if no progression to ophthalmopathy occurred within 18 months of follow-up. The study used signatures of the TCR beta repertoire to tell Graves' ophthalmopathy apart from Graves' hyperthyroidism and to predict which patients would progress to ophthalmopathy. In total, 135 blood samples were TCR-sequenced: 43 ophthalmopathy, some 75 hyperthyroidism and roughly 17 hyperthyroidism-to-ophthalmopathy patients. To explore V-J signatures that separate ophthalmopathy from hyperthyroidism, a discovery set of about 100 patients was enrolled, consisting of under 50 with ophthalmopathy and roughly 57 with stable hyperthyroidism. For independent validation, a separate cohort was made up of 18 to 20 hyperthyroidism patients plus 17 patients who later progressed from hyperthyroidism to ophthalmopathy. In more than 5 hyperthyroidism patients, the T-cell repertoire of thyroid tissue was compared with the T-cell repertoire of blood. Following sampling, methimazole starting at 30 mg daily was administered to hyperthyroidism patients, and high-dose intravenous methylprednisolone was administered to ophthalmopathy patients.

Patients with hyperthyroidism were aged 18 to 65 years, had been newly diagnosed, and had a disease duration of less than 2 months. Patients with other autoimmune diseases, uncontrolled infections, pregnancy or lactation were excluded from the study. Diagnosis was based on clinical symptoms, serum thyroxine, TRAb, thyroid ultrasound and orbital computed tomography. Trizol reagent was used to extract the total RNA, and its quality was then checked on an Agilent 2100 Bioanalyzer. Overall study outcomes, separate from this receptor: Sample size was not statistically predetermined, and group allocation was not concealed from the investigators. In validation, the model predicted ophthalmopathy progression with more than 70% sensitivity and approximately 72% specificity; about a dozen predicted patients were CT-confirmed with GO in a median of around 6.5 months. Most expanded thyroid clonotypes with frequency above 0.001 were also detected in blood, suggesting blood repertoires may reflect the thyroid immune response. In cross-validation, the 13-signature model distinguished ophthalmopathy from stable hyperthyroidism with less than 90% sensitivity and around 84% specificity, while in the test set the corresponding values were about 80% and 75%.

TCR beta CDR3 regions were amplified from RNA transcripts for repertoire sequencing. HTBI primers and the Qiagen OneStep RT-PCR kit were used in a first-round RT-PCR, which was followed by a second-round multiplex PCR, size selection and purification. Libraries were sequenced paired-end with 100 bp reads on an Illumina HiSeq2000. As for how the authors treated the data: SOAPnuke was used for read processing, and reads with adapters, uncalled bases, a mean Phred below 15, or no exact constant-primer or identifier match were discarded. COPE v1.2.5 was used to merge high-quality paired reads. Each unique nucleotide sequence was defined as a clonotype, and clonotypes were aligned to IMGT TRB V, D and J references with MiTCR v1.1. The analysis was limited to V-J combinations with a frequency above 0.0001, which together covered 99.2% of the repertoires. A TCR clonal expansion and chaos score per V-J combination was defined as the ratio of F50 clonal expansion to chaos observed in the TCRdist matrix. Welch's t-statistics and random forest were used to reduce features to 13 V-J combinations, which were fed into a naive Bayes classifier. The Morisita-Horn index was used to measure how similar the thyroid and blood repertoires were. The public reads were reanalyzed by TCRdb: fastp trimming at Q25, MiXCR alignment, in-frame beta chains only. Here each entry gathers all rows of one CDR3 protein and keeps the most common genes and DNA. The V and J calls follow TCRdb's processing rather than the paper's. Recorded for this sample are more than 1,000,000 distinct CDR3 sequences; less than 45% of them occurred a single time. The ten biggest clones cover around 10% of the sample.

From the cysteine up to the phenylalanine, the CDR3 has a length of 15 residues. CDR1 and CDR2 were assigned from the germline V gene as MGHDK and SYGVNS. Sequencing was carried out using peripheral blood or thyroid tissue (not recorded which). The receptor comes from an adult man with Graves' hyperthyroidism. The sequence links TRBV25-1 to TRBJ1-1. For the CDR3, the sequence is CACSASWSMNTEAFF.